The clone carrying this T cell receptor beta chain has a single count. Antigen specificity is unknown. It was at deep level that the assay was run. The method was immunoSEQ multiplex PCR; TCRdb's version includes in-frame clones alone and lacks a portion of them. The repertoire holds roughly 1,800,000 clones, with 85% to 95% as singletons. The data were taken from a study of shared clonotypes between healthy human individuals. CD45RO negativity and positive selection for CCR7 defined naive CD8 cells, a population that excluded terminally differentiated effector memory CD45RA+ cells. Healthy HIV-negative adults with no recent acute infections or vaccinations were recruited as donors. V lost 1 base to trimming and J lost 0 bases, with 13 bases between them. The CDR3 sequence is 15 residues long. The germline V gene encodes CDR1 GTSNPN and CDR2 SVGIG (reference sequence). General observations from the study: Sorted-subset samples were not fully sequenced, rarefaction indicated.

The origin of this receptor is a man aged 18 to 29 in good health. The sequencing sample was made of naive CD8+ T cells sorted from blood. J is TRBJ2-7 and V is TRBV30; D not resolved. For the CDR3, the DNA is TGTGCCTGGAGTGCCCAAGATGTCCTCTCCTACGAGCAGTACTTC. Protein product: CAWSAQDVLSYEQYF.